This T cell receptor (beta chain) was recovered during a study of blood T cells in healthy people across ages (dated by TCRdb to the mid-2010s). The study in broad terms: In model experiments, template switching captured roughly one uniquely barcoded TCR beta cDNA molecule for every two T cells. The study measured age-related changes in TCR beta repertoire diversity using deep sequencing normalized with unique cDNA molecular identifiers. The donors were divided into four age groups: young (average around 17 years), middle-aged (approximately 39), aged (about 61) and long-lived (roughly 82). Donors of different ages were randomly distributed across sequencing lanes to avoid experimental bias. Using the same blood draw, the study looked at two additional independent replicas of 1 million unique cDNA reads for two donors, one aged 18 to 30 and the other aged 80 or older.

The library relied on 5' RACE. The sequencing machine was an Illumina HiSeq 2500. The second PCR ran for roughly 6 to 11 cycles and used a J-beta primer mix along with a sample-barcoded 5' primer. Each TCR beta cDNA molecule received a unique molecular identifier from a template-switch 5' adaptor carrying 12 random nucleotides. Each sample yielded at least 3 million CDR3-containing paired-end reads. First-strand cDNA synthesis was performed from all RNA using the Mint cDNA synthesis kit, with priming by a TRBC-specific oligonucleotide. All cDNA was treated with uracil-DNA glycosylase and then went through a first 18-cycle PCR with the universal primers M1SS and BC2_uni_R. In the source study's methods: For normalization, 1 million high-quality reads, each with a distinct molecular identifier, were randomly selected from each sample. Instead of being binned into consensus sequences, reads that shared molecular identifiers were thrown out. MiTCR, set to a Q25 quality threshold and the strictest error-elimination algorithm, was used for CDR3 identification, clonotype clustering and error correction. A nonparametric unseen species model with Euler transformation was used to estimate lower-bound total TCR beta diversity. In TCRdb, the public reads were trimmed at Q25 with fastp and aligned with MiXCR, with productive beta chains retained. Rows matching on CDR3 protein sequence are summarized as one entry with the most common DNA and genes. None of the V and J calls come from the authors' own analysis; TCRdb made them. Across this sample there are about 630,000 distinct CDR3 sequences, with around 21% seen only once. About 3.6% of the sample is in the top ten clones.

V lost 5 bases and J lost 5 bases; the stretch between them is 11 bases long. The CDR3 runs 13 amino acids, cysteine and phenylalanine included. Kept here is only the CDR3 DNA, which spans 39 bases and is read in frame from base 1. CDR1 and CDR2 are drawn from the germline V gene: SGHTA, FQGTGA. Turning to this clonotype: Its binding antigen is unknown. Per-nucleotide qualities are absent, and no much larger clonotype sits a single base away.

Summary of the overall study and its limitations: Estimates of total diversity based on one million sequenced T cells were considered lower bounds and underestimates. Conclusive comparison of naive and antigen-experienced compartments was prevented by the profiling of bulk unsorted PBMCs. The long-lived group showed more naive CD4+ T cells, fewer expanded clones and increased TCR diversity than the aged group, suggesting age selection. There was a strong correlation between observed TCR beta diversity and the percentage of naive T cells measured by flow cytometry. Observed TCR beta diversity per million T cells fell roughly linearly with age, and a significant reduction was already apparent by age approximately 40. Donor CMV infection status was unknown, potentially confounding age-related changes in expanded clonotypes.

The donors were roughly 39 Caucasian individuals from Russia, aged 6 to 90 years, who were systemically healthy. Roughly 11 milliliters of peripheral blood were drawn from each donor into EDTA-treated Vacutainer tubes. Ficoll-Paque density-gradient centrifugation was used to isolate PBMCs, with at least 6 million per sample. Trizol reagent was used to extract total RNA from PBMCs, with at least 5.5 micrograms per sample. The percentages of naive CD45RAhigh/CD27high T cells were determined by flow cytometry on a PBMC aliquot from every donor. The sequence was obtained from a man between 65 and 85 years old in good health. The sequence is built from TRBV7-3 and TRBJ2-3; the D gene is perhaps TRBD1, on 6 matching bases. Sequenced material: blood. The CDR3 corresponds to CASSGGEEDTQYF. The DNA sequence reads TGTGCCAGCAGCGGGGGCGAGGAAGATACGCAGTATTTT.